The text below deals with one T cell receptor (beta chain). TCRdb keeps only in-frame clones here, not all; method: immunoSEQ multiplex PCR. This table has roughly 300,000 clones, roughly 87% appearing once. The source of the sample is a study of blood T cell repertoires in COVID-19. Study overall: The United States, Italy and Spain supplied acute and convalescent COVID-19 samples.

Germline values: CDR1 SGHTA, CDR2 FQGNSA. The CDR3 totals 15 residues. The germline V and J ends were trimmed by 2 bases and 8 bases, with 13 bases remaining between them. Residents of around 24 US areas, aged about 18 to 95 years, made up the participants. The source of this sequence is a woman between 25 and 40 years old who had recovered from COVID-19. The chain employs TRBV7-2 and TRBJ1-6, with D perhaps TRBD1 (5 bases). Sequencing input: PBMCs or T cells enriched from blood (not recorded which). The CDR3 sequence: CASSLQGHWDSPLHF. The CDR3 bases are TGTGCCAGCAGCTTACAAGGACATTGGGATTCACCCCTCCACTTT.